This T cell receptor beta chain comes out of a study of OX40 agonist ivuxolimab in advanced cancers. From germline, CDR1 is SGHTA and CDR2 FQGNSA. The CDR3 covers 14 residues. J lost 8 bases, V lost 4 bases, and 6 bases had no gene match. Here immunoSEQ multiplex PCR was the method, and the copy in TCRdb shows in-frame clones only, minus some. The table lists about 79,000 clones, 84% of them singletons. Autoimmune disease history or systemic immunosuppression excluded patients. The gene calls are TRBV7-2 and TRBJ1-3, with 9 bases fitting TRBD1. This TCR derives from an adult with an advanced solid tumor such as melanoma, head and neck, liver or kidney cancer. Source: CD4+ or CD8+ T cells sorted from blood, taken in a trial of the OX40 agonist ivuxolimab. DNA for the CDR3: TGTGCCAGCAGCTCCAGGACAGGGGCGGACACCATATATTTT. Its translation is CASSSRTGADTIYF.